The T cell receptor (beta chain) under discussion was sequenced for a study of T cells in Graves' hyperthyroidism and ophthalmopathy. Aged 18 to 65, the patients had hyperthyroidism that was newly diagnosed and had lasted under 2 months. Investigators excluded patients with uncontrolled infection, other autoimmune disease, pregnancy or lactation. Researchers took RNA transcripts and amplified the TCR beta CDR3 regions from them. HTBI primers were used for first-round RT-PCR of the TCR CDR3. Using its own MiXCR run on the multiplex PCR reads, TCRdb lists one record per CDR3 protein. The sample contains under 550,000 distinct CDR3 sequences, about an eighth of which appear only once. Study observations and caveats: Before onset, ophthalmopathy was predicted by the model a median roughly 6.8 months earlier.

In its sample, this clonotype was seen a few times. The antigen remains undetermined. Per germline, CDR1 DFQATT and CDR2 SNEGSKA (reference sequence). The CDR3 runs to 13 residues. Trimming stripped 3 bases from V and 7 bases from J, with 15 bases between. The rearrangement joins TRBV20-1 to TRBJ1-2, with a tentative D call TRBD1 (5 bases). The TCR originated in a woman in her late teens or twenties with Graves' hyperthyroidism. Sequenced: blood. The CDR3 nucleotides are TGCAGTGCTAGTGGTTGGGGCGTCGGTGGCTACACCTTC. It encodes CSASGWGVGGYTF.